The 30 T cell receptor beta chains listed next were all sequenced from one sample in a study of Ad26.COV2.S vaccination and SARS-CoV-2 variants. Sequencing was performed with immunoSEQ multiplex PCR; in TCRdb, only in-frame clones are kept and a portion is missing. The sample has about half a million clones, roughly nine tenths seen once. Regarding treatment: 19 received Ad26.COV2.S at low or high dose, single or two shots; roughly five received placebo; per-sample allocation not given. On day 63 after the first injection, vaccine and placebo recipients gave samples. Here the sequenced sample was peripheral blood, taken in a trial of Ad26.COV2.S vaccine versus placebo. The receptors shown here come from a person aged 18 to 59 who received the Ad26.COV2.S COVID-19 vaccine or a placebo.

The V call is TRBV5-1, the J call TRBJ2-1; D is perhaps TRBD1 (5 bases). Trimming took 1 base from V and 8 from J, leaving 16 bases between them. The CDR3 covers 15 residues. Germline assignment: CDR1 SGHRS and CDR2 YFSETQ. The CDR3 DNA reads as TGCGCCAGCAGCTTGTTTAGGGGAATTGTCGATGAGCAGTTCTTC. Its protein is CASSLFRGIVDEQFF.

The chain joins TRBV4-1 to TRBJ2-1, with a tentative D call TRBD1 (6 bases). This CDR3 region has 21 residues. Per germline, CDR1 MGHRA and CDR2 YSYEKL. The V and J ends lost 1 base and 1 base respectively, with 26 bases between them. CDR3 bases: TGCGCCAGCAGCCAAGTCACGGCAGGGGCGTCTGGAAACCCGTCCTACAATGAGCAGTTCTTC. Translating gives CASSQVTAGASGNPSYNEQFF.

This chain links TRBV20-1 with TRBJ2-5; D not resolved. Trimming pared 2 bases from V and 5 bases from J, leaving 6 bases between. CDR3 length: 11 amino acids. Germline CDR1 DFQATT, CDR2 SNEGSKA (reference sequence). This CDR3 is CSARNWETQYF. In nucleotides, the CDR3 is TGCAGTGCTAGAAACTGGGAGACCCAGTACTTC.

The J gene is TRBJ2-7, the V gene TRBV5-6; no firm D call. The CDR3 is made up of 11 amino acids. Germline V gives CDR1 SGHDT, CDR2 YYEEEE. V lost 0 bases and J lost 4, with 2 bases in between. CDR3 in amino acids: CASSLDYEQYF. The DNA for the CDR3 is TGTGCCAGCAGCTTGGATTACGAGCAGTACTTC.

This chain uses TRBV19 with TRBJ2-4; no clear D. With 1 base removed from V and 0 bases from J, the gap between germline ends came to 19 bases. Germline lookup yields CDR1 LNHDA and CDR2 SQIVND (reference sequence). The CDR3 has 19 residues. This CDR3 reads CASSIGGLSRYQAKNIQYF. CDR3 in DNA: TGTGCCAGTAGTATAGGAGGTCTTAGCCGCTATCAAGCCAAAAACATTCAGTACTTC.

CDR3 residues: CASSLVQAPQETQYF. CDR3 DNA sequence: TGTGCCAGCAGCTTAGTTCAGGCGCCGCAAGAGACCCAGTACTTC. The chain couples TRBV7-2 to TRBJ2-5, with D hard to call. The CDR3 has 15 amino acids. Trimming stripped 1 base from V and 2 bases from J, with 11 bases between. Germline V gives CDR1 SGHTA, CDR2 FQGNSA.

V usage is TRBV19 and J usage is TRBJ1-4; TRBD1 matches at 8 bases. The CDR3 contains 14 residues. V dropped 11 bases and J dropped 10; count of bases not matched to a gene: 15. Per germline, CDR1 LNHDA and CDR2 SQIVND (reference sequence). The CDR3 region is CASRTRQGAGKLFF. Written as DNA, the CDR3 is TGTGCCTCCAGGACACGGCAGGGGGCCGGAAAACTGTTTTTT.

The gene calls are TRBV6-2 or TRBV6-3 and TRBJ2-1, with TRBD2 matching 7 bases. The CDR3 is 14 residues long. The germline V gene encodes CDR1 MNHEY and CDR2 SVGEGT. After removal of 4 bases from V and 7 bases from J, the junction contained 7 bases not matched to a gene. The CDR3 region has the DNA TGTGCCAGCAGTTGGCTTGCCGGGGGGAATGAGCAGTTCTTC. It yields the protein CASSWLAGGNEQFF.

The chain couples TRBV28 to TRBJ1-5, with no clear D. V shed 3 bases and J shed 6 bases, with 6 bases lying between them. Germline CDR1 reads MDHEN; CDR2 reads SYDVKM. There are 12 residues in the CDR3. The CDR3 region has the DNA TGTGCCAGCAGTTTCGGGGTTCAGCCCCAGCATTTT. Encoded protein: CASSFGVQPQHF.

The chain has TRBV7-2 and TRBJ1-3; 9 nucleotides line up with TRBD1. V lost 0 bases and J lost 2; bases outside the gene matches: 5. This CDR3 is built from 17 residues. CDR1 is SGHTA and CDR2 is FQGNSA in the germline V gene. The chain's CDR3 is CASSLASQGATGNTIYF. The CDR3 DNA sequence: TGTGCCAGCAGCTTAGCGTCACAGGGGGCTACTGGAAACACCATATATTTT. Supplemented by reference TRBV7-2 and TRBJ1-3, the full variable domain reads GAGVSQSPSNKVTEKGKDVELRCDPISGHTALYWYRQSLGQGLEFLIYFQGNSAPDKSGLPSDRFSAERTGGSVSTLTIQRTQQEDSAVYLCASSLASQGATGNTIYFGEGSWLTVV.

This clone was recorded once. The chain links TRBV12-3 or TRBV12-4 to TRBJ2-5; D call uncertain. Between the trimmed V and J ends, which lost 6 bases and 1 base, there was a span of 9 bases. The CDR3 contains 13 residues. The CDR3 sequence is CASRVGTQETQYF. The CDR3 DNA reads TGTGCCAGCAGGGTCGGAACCCAAGAGACCCAGTACTTC.

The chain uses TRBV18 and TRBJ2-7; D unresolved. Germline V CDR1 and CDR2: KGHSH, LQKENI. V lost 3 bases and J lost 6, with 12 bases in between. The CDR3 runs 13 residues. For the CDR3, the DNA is TGTGCCAGCTCACCGTTAGTGCGGTCCGAGCAGTACTTC. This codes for CASSPLVRSEQYF. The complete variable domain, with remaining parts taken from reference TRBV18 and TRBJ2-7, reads NAGVMQNPRHLVRRRGQEARLRCSPMKGHSHVYWYRQLPEEGLKFMVYLQKENIIDESGMPKERFSAEFPKEGPSILRIQQVVRGDSAAYFCASSPLVRSEQYFGPGTRLTVT.

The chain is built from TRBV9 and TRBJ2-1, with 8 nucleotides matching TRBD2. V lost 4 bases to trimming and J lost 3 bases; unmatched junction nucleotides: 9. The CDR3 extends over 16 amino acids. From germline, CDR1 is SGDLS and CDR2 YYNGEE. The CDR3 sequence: CASSPQRGGDYNEQFF. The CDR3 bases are TGTGCCAGCAGCCCCCAACGGGGGGGCGACTACAATGAGCAGTTCTTC. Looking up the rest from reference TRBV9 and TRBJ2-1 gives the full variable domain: DSGVTQTPKHLITATGQRVTLRCSPRSGDLSVYWYQQSLDQGLQFLIQYYNGEERAKGNILERFSAQQFPDLHSELNLSSLELGDSALYFCASSPQRGGDYNEQFFGPGTRLTVL.

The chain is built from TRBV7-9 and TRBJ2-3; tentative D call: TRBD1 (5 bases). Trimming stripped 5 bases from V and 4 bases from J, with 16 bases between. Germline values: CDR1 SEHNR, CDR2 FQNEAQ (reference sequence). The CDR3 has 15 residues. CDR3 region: CASSHIRDPADTQYF. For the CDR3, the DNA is TGTGCCAGCAGCCACATCAGGGATCCCGCAGATACGCAGTATTTT.

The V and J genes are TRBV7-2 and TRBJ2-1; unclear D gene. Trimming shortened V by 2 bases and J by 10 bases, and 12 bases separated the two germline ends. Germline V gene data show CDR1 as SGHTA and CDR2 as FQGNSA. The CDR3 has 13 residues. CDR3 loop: CASSLHGEQEQFF. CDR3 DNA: TGTGCCAGCAGCTTACATGGTGAACAAGAGCAGTTCTTC. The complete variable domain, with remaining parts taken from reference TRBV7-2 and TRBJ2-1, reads GAGVSQSPSNKVTEKGKDVELRCDPISGHTALYWYRQSLGQGLEFLIYFQGNSAPDKSGLPSDRFSAERTGGSVSTLTIQRTQQEDSAVYLCASSLHGEQEQFFGPGTRLTVL.

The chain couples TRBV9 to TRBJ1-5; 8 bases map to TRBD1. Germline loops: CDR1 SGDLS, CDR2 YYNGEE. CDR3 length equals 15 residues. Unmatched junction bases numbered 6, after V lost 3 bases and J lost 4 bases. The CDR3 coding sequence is TGTGCCAGCAGCGAGGGGACAGGACCTAATCAGCCCCAGCATTTT. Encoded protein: CASSEGTGPNQPQHF.

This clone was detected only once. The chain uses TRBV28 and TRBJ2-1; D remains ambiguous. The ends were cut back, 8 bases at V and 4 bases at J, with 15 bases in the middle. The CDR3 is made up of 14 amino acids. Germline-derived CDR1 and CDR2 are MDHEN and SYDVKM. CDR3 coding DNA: TGTGCCAGCGTGGGGATAGAGTTTTACAATGAGCAGTTCTTC. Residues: CASVGIEFYNEQFF.

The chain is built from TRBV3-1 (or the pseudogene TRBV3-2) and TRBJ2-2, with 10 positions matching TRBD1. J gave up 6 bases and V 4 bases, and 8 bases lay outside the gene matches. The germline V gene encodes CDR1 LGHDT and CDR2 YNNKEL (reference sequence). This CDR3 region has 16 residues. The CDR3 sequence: CASSPPDRGRAGELFF. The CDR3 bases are TGTGCCAGCAGCCCACCCGACAGGGGGCGAGCCGGGGAGCTGTTTTTT.

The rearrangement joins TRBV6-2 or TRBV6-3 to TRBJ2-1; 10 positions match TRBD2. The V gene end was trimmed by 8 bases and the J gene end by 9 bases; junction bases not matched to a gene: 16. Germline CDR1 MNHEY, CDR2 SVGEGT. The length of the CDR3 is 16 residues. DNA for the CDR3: TGTGCCAGCGGCCCACTGAGCGGGGGGGGTTTTCGTGAGCAGTTCTTC. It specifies CASGPLSGGGFREQFF.

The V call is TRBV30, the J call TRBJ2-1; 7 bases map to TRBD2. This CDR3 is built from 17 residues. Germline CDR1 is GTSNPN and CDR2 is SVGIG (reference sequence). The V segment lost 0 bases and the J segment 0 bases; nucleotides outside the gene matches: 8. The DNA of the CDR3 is TGTGCCTGGAGTGTACGGATTGCTAGCGGCTCCTACAATGAGCAGTTCTTC. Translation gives CAWSVRIASGSYNEQFF.

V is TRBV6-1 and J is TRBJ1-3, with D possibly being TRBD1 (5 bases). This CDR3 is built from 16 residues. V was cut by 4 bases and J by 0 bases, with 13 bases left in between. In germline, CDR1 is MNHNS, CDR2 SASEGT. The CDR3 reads CASSGFQGRSGNTIYF. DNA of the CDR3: TGTGCCAGCAGTGGATTTCAGGGCCGCTCTGGAAACACCATATATTTT.

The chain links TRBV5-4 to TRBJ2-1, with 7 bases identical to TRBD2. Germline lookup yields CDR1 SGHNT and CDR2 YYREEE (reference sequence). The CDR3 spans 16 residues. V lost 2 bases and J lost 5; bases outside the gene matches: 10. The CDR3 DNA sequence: TGTGCCAGCAGCTTTAGTGGTCTAGCGGCCCACAATGAGCAGTTCTTC. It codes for CASSFSGLAAHNEQFF.

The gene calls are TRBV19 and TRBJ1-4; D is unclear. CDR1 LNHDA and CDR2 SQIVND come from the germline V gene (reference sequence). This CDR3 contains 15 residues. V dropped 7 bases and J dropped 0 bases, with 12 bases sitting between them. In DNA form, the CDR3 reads TGTGCCAGTAAGAGTCAGCCTGCAACTAATGAAAAACTGTTTTTT. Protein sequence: CASKSQPATNEKLFF.

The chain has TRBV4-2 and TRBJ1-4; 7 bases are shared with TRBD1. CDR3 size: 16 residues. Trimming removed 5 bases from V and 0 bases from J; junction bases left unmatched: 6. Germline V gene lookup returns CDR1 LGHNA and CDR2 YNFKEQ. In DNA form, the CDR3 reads TGTGCCAGCAGCTCCCGGGACAGTCCAACTAATGAAAAACTGTTTTTT. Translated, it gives CASSSRDSPTNEKLFF.

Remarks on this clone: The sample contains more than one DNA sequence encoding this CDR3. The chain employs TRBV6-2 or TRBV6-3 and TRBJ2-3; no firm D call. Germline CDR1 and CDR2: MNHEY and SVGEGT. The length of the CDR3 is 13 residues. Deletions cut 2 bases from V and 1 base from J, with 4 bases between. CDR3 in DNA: TGTGCCAGCAGTTACCGGGGCACAGATACGCAGTATTTT. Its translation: CASSYRGTDTQYF.

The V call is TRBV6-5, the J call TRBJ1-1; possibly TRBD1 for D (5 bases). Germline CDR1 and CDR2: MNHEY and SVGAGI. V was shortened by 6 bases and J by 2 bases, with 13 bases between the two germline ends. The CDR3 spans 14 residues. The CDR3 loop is CASREAGLNTEAFF. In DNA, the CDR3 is TGTGCCAGCAGGGAGGCAGGGCTCAACACTGAAGCTTTCTTT.

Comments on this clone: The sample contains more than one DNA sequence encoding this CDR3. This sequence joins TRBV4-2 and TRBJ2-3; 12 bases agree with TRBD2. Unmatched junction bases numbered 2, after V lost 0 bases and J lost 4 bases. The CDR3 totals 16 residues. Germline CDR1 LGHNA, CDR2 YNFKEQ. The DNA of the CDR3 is TGTGCCAGCAGCCAAGATGCTAGCGGGGGGGCAGATACGCAGTATTTT. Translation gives CASSQDASGGADTQYF.

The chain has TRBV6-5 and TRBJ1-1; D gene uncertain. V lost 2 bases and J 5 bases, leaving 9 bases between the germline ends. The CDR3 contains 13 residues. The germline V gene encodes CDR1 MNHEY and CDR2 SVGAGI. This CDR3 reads CASSYGSRTEAFF. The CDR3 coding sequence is TGTGCCAGCAGTTACGGGAGTAGAACTGAAGCTTTCTTT.

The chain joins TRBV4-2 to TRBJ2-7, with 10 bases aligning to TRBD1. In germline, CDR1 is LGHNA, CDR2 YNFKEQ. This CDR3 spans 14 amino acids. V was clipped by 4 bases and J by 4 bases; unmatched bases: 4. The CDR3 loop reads CASSPGQGGYEQYF. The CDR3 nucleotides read TGTGCCAGCAGCCCCGGACAGGGGGGATACGAGCAGTACTTC.

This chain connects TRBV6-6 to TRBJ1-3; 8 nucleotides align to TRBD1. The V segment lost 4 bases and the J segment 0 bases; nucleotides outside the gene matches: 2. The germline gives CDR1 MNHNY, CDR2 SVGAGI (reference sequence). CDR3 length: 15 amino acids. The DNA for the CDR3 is TGTGCCAGCAGTTGGGACAGGTTCTCTGGAAACACCATATATTTT. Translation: CASSWDRFSGNTIYF.